The clone carrying this T cell receptor beta chain appeared many times. The antigen is unknown. The sample contains more than one DNA sequence encoding this CDR3. The sample is drawn from a study of cytomegalovirus exposure and HLA in healthy donors. The overall study: Out of 398 genotyped donors, 81% belonged to the Caucasian-associated ancestry cluster. Whole-study results and caveats: In a later analysis, approximately 18,000 TCR beta sequences were associated with HLA alleles at 0.05 false discovery rate. A link between a missense DCLRE1C variant and TCR beta V- and J-gene trimming emerged from a later analysis. An ancestry cluster, one associated with Asian ancestry, reportedly showed fewer N-insertions than the approximately 670-donor mean in a later analysis.

Researchers ran the PCR with 60 Vbeta and 13 Jbeta primers. Sequencing was performed with immunoSEQ multiplex PCR; in TCRdb, only in-frame clones are kept and a portion is missing. The table has about 200,000 clones, 75% to 90% seen once. The V gene lost 0 bases and the J gene lost 3 bases, with 5 bases spanning the gap. CDR3 length: 13 residues. Germline values: CDR1 LGHNA, CDR2 YNFKEQ. This receptor was identified in a woman under 40 in good health and CMV-seronegative. The V gene is TRBV4-2, the J gene TRBJ1-1; no firm D call. The sample taken for sequencing was PBMCs. CDR3 sequence: CASSQDRDTEAFF. The CDR3 coding sequence is TGTGCCAGCAGCCAAGATCGGGACACTGAAGCTTTCTTT.